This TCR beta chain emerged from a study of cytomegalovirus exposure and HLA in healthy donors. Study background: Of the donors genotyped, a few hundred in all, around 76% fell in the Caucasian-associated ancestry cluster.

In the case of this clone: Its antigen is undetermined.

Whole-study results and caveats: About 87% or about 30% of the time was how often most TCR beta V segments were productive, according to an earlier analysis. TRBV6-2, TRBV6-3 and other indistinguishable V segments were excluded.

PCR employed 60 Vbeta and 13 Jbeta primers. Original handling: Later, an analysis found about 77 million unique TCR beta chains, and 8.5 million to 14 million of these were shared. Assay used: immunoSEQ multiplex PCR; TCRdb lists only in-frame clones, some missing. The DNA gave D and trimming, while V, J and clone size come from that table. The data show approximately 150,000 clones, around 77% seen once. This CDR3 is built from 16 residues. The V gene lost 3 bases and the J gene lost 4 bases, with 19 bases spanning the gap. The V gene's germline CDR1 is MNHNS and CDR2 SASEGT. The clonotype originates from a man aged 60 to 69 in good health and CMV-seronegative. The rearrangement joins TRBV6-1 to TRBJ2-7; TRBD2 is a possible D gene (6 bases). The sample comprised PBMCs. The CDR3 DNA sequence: TGTGCCAGCAGTGAGGGTTGGGACTCCCTGCTATACGAGCAGTACTTC. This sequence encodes CASSEGWDSLLYEQYF.